The 31 T cell receptor beta chains presented below share a single source sample, sequenced in a study of control samples from healthy donors and cancer patients. Produced via immunoSEQ multiplex PCR; TCRdb's table is partial and in-frame only. The table shows about 98,000 clones, with approximately 82% occurring only once. The sequenced material came from blood. The receptors here all came from a man in his 60s in good health.

V and J are TRBV7-2 and TRBJ1-2; TRBD1 agrees at 7 bases. The CDR3 consists of 19 residues. J lost 6 bases, V lost 1 base, and 20 bases had no gene match. Germline V gene lookup returns CDR1 SGHTA and CDR2 FQGNSA. The CDR3 reads CASSLEGARLRGRWHGYTF. CDR3 DNA: TGTGCCAGCAGCTTAGAGGGGGCGAGGTTAAGGGGCCGGTGGCATGGCTACACCTTC.

On this clone itself: A junction end diverges from the germline sequence, so it may reflect a read error. The chain joins TRBV2 to TRBJ2-7; either TRBD1 or TRBD2 may fit D (5 bases each). CDR1 and CDR2 from the germline V gene are SNHLY and FYNNEI. This CDR3 has 16 amino acids. CDR3 coding DNA: TGTGCCAGCAGTGGCCTCGGGGCCGCCGGTCCTACGAGCATGGACTTC. Its translation is CASSGLGAAGPTSMDF.

This clone was seen more than once but under ten times. The chain joins TRBV4-1 to TRBJ2-7, with a possible D match to TRBD1 (6 bases). This CDR3 region has 15 residues. CDR1 and CDR2 from the germline V gene are MGHRA and YSYEKL. Trimming took off 4 bases at V and 2 bases at J, with 15 bases between the two ends. CDR3 sequence reads: CASSLDSQGTYEQYF. The DNA of the CDR3 is TGCGCCAGCAGCCTCGACTCACAGGGAACCTACGAGCAGTACTTC.

This rearrangement joins TRBV30 to TRBJ1-2; TRBD1 might be the D (6 bases). Trimming took 4 bases from V and 3 from J, leaving 12 bases between them. Looked up from germline, CDR1 is GTSNPN and CDR2 is SVGIG (reference sequence). The CDR3 runs to 13 residues. This CDR3 is CAWNPTGYYGYTF. The DNA of the CDR3 is TGTGCCTGGAACCCCACAGGGTACTATGGCTACACCTTC.

This chain links TRBV7-8 with TRBJ2-7; 10 bases map to TRBD1. The CDR3 is made up of 13 amino acids. The V and J ends lost 7 bases and 4 bases, in that order; junction bases with no gene match: 4. Germline values: CDR1 SGHVS, CDR2 FQNEAQ. The CDR3 is CASNRDRGYEQYF. In nucleotides, the CDR3 is TGTGCCAGCAACCGGGACAGGGGATACGAGCAGTACTTC.

This clone has only a few counts. The chain couples TRBV10-3 to TRBJ2-2, with 10 bases identical to TRBD2. The junction had 8 bases not matched to a gene; V was cut back by 7 bases and J by 6 bases. Germline assignment: CDR1 ENHRY and CDR2 SYGVKD. The CDR3 runs to 15 residues. CDR3 residues: CAIKPAGGPPGELFF. The CDR3 DNA is TGTGCCATCAAGCCAGCGGGGGGGCCTCCCGGGGAGCTGTTTTTT.

In DNA, the CDR3 is TGTGCCAGCAGCTTAGCTGTTTCGGGACTAGCGTCCTCCTACGAGCAGTACTTC. Amino acids: CASSLAVSGLASSYEQYF. The chain joins TRBV11-2 to TRBJ2-7; 10 bases match TRBD2. Germline lookup yields CDR1 SGHAT and CDR2 FQNNGV. The CDR3 consists of 18 residues. V shed 1 base, J shed 0 bases, and the junction held 9 bases outside the gene matches.

This clone was detected a few times. This rearrangement joins TRBV7-3 to TRBJ1-2; 9 nucleotides match TRBD1. This CDR3 is 13 amino acids long. V trimming: 5 bases; J trimming: 6 bases; junction bases outside the gene matches: 4. Germline V gives CDR1 SGHTA, CDR2 FQGTGA. CDR3: CASSAGTGHGYTF. The CDR3 DNA reads as TGTGCCAGCAGCGCCGGGACAGGGCATGGCTACACCTTC.

The V and J genes are TRBV5-1 and TRBJ2-3; D perhaps matches TRBD1 (6 bases). V was cut by 0 bases and J by 2 bases, with 7 bases left in between. CDR3 size: 14 residues. Germline CDR1 and CDR2: SGHRS and YFSETQ. The CDR3 DNA sequence: TGCGCCAGCAGCTTGGACAGGGCCACAGATACGCAGTATTTT. Translated, it gives CASSLDRATDTQYF.

This clone was counted between two and nine times. The chain carries TRBV5-4 and TRBJ1-1; tentative D call: TRBD1 (5 bases). The CDR3 covers 14 residues. Germline lookup yields CDR1 SGHNT and CDR2 YYREEE (reference sequence). Trimming removed 0 bases from V and 6 bases from J, with 12 bases in between. The CDR3: CASSLAGGPAEAFF. As DNA, the CDR3 is TGTGCCAGCAGCTTGGCGGGGGGTCCGGCTGAAGCTTTCTTT.

This clone was seen only once. The V gene is TRBV6-5, the J gene TRBJ1-2; no firm D call. The CDR3 is 13 amino acids. Deletions cut 6 bases from V and 6 bases from J, with 14 bases between. The germline V gene encodes CDR1 MNHEY and CDR2 SVGAGI. In DNA form, the CDR3 reads TGTGCCAGCAGGTCGAGTGACCGAGATGGCTACACCTTC. Encoded protein: CASRSSDRDGYTF.

The genes are TRBV5-1 and TRBJ2-3; no definite D call. The length of the CDR3 is 14 residues. The germline gives CDR1 SGHRS, CDR2 YFSETQ. Trimming removed 4 bases at V and 3 bases at J, with 12 bases between. The CDR3 here is CASSASGSTDTQYF. The CDR3 DNA follows: TGCGCCAGCAGCGCCTCGGGTTCAACAGATACGCAGTATTTT.

This clone was seen a handful of times. This chain connects TRBV5-1 to TRBJ1-1, with TRBD1 identical over 7 bases. Germline assignment: CDR1 SGHRS and CDR2 YFSETQ. V shed 6 bases and J 3 bases; nucleotides not matched to a gene: 11. The CDR3 runs 15 residues. The CDR3 bases are TGCGCCAGCACCTCGACAGGGAAGGTAGACACTGAAGCTTTCTTT. Translation: CASTSTGKVDTEAFF.

The chain is built from TRBV30 and TRBJ2-1, with D possibly matching TRBD2 (5 bases). With 4 bases removed from V and 8 bases from J, the gap between germline ends came to 15 bases. The CDR3 sequence is 13 residues long. CDR1 is GTSNPN, CDR2 SVGIG, per germline (reference sequence). The CDR3 nucleotides are TGTGCCTGGAAAGGTGGGAGTTTCTATGAGCAGTTCTTC. This translates into CAWKGGSFYEQFF.

This clone is a singleton in its sample. The chain recombines TRBV18 with TRBJ2-7; 9 bases align to TRBD2. This CDR3 region has 16 residues. The V gene's germline CDR1 is KGHSH and CDR2 LQKENI. V lost 2 bases to trimming and J lost 3 bases; unmatched junction nucleotides: 8. Here the CDR3 DNA reads TGTGCCAGCTCACCAACGCGGGGGGGCGGGCGCTACGAGCAGTACTTC. Its protein is CASSPTRGGGRYEQYF.

V gene TRBV11-3 combines with J gene TRBJ2-3; 7 bases map to TRBD1. The germline V gene has CDR1 SGHNT and CDR2 YENEEA. The CDR3 sequence is 16 residues long. V dropped 5 bases and J dropped 4; count of bases not matched to a gene: 12. CDR3 in amino acids: CASSPRGSGPADTQYF. In DNA, the CDR3 is TGTGCCAGCAGCCCCAGGGGGTCCGGGCCCGCAGATACGCAGTATTTT.

This clone was detected only once. The chain uses TRBV9 and TRBJ2-1; D is undetermined. The CDR3 runs 14 residues. V was clipped by 2 bases and J by 5 bases, with 11 bases between them. Germline lookup yields CDR1 SGDLS and CDR2 YYNGEE. The CDR3 DNA reads TGTGCCAGCAGCGTCAGCCCCGAAAACAATGAGCAGTTCTTC. It encodes CASSVSPENNEQFF.

The chain employs TRBV12-3 or TRBV12-4 and TRBJ1-1; TRBD1 matches at 8 bases. The CDR3 covers 13 residues. The V segment lost 7 bases and the J segment 6 bases; nucleotides outside the gene matches: 7. The CDR3 DNA sequence: TGTGCCAGCATGCTGACAGGGGTCCCTGAAGCTTTCTTT. As protein: CASMLTGVPEAFF.

The chain joins TRBV4-1 to TRBJ1-4; possible D gene TRBD1, 5 bases. The CDR3 covers 13 residues. V was cut by 3 bases and J by 14 bases, with 16 bases left in between. The germline V gene has CDR1 MGHRA and CDR2 YSYEKL. The CDR3 sequence is CASSQWDSVGLFF. CDR3 sequence (DNA): TGCGCCAGCAGCCAGTGGGACTCCGTGGGGCTGTTTTTT.

Here the CDR3 DNA reads TGTGCCAGCAGTGGGGACAGAGAAAAACTGTTTTTT. Translated, it gives CASSGDREKLFF. This chain joins TRBV28 and TRBJ1-4; 7 bases align to TRBD1. The CDR3 sequence is 12 residues long. Germline-derived CDR1 and CDR2 are MDHEN and SYDVKM. The trim removed 5 bases at V and 8 bases at J, leaving 2 bases unmatched.

The rearrangement links TRBV28 to TRBJ2-7, with D perhaps matching TRBD2 (5 bases). In germline, CDR1 is MDHEN, CDR2 SYDVKM. V was cut by 4 bases and J by 3 bases, with 13 bases left in between. This CDR3 is 14 amino acids long. The CDR3 DNA reads TGTGCCAGCAGTTCCAGTGGAGGTAGCTACGAGCAGTACTTC. Its translation: CASSSSGGSYEQYF.

CDR3 loop: CASSLVWGGTNEKLFF. CDR3 sequence (DNA): TGTGCCAGCAGCTTAGTCTGGGGTGGAACTAATGAAAAACTGTTTTTT. The chain couples TRBV11-2 to TRBJ1-4; D is ambiguous. The CDR3 is 16 residues long. V gave up 1 base and J gave up 1 base, with 10 bases separating them. Germline assignment: CDR1 SGHAT and CDR2 FQNNGV.

The rearrangement joins TRBV11-2 to TRBJ2-7; tentatively, D is TRBD1 or TRBD2 (5 bases each). V shed 5 bases and J shed 7 bases, with 21 bases lying between them. Looked up from germline, CDR1 is SGHAT and CDR2 is FQNNGV. The CDR3 contains 15 residues. CDR3 residues: CASSQEEAAGGEQYF. As DNA, the CDR3 is TGTGCCAGCAGCCAAGAAGAAGCGGCTGGGGGAGAGCAGTACTTC.

The chain joins TRBV18 to TRBJ1-6; D ambiguous. The ends were cut back, 3 bases at V and 5 bases at J, with 5 bases in the middle. The CDR3 loop spans 13 amino acids. Germline V gene sequence: CDR1 KGHSH, CDR2 LQKENI. CDR3 DNA sequence: TGTGCCAGCTCACCGGGAAATAATTCACCCCTCCACTTT. This encodes CASSPGNNSPLHF.

The chain joins TRBV27 to TRBJ1-1, with D uncertain. In germline, CDR1 is MNHEY, CDR2 SMNVEV (reference sequence). The CDR3 loop spans 13 amino acids. Trimming took off 4 bases at V and 0 bases at J, with 6 bases between the two ends. The CDR3 region has the DNA TGTGCCAGCAGTTGGGGAGTGAACACTGAAGCTTTCTTT. This codes for CASSWGVNTEAFF.

This CDR3 reads CSVEPGPGLALDTQYF. In nucleotides, the CDR3 is TGCAGCGTAGAACCTGGACCGGGACTAGCGTTAGATACGCAGTATTTT. V and J are TRBV29-1 and TRBJ2-3; TRBD2 matches at 10 bases. This CDR3 region has 16 residues. Germline CDR1 is SQVTM and CDR2 is ANQGSEA. Losses at the gene ends were 6 bases for V and 5 bases for J; bases not matched to a gene: 14.

The chain has TRBV12-2 and TRBJ2-3. TRBV12-2 is noted as a pseudogene. The CDR3 contains 13 residues. CDR3 sequence: CASRLPGPPTQYF. CDR3 bases: TGTGCAAGTCGCTTGCCGGGCCCTCCTACGCAGTATTTT.

This clone was seen a single time. The rearrangement links TRBV6-1 to TRBJ2-3; maybe TRBD1 (5 bases). The length of the CDR3 is 15 residues. The V end was cut by 3 bases, the J end by 0 bases, with 10 bases between. The germline V gene encodes CDR1 MNHNS and CDR2 SASEGT. For the CDR3, the DNA is TGTGCCAGCAGTGAGAGTACAGGAAGCACAGATACGCAGTATTTT. Translating gives CASSESTGSTDTQYF.

The chain recombines TRBV7-6 with TRBJ2-1, with 10 bases that match TRBD2. Trimming removed 0 bases from V and 4 bases from J; junction bases left unmatched: 12. Germline V lookup: CDR1 SGHVS, CDR2 FNYEAQ. This CDR3 has 19 amino acids. The CDR3 region has the DNA TGTGCCAGCAGCTTAGCGAATTACCTGCTAGCGGGGGATTACAATGAGCAGTTCTTC. Translated, it gives CASSLANYLLAGDYNEQFF.

V is TRBV4-2 and J is TRBJ1-2; possible D gene TRBD1, 5 bases. Germline V gives CDR1 LGHNA, CDR2 YNFKEQ. Trimming left V 0 bases short and J 6 bases short, with 11 bases between. The CDR3 consists of 14 residues. CDR3 coding DNA: TGTGCCAGCAGCCAAGACAGGGAAGTAGATGGCTACACCTTC. The encoded protein is CASSQDREVDGYTF.

The chain employs TRBV9 and TRBJ1-1; the match to TRBD1 covers 12 bases. Per germline, CDR1 SGDLS and CDR2 YYNGEE. This CDR3 region has 17 residues. With V trimmed by 3 bases and J by 3 bases, 9 bases remained unmatched. CDR3 DNA sequence: TGTGCCAGCAGCGGAACGGGACAGGGGGCTGTCGACACTGAAGCTTTCTTT. It yields the protein CASSGTGQGAVDTEAFF.